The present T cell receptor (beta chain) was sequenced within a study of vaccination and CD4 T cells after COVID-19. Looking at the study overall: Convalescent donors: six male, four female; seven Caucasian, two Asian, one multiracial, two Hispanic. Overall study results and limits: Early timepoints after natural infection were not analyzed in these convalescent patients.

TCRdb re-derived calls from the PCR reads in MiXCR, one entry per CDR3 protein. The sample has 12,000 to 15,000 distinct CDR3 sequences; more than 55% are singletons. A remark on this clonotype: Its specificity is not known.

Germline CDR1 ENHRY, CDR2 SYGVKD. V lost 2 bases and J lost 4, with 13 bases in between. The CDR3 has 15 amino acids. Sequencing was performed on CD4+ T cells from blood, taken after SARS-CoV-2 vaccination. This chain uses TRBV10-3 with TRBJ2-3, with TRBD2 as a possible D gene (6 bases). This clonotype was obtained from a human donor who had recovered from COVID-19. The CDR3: CAISEPRLVSDTQYF. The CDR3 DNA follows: TGTGCCATCAGTGAGCCGAGACTAGTCTCAGATACGCAGTATTTT.